This T cell receptor beta chain was obtained from a study of cytomegalovirus exposure and HLA in healthy donors (dated by TCRdb to about 2017). Study-level background: The 650 to 800 repertoires of the first cohort and the 110 or so validation repertoires were produced on the same platform, according to a later analysis. To predict cytomegalovirus infection status, the study brought together high-throughput TCR immunosequencing, statistical association of individual TCRs with disease status, and machine learning. A separate validation cohort of roughly 110 different subjects was used in addition to the roughly 700-subject first cohort. The study aimed to test whether signatures of past pathogen exposure could be identified by cataloging public T cell receptors.

Libraries came from the immunoSEQ multiplex PCR assay. On the authors' methods: A statistical classification framework was developed to diagnose cytomegalovirus status using the catalog of TCR beta chain sequences. TCRdb mirrors the immuneACCESS table, restricted to in-frame sequences. Some clones are absent from its copies; in checked studies, under half trace to an unresolved V gene, and the reason for the others is unknown. That table supplies the V and J calls and clone size; D and trimming were determined from the DNA. The sample records approximately 160,000 clones, 86% of which are singletons. The biggest ten clones account for roughly 5.8% of the sample. The donors belonged to the validation cohort of 90 to 150 subjects, which was separate from the approximately 700-subject first cohort. The CDR3 contains 14 residues, cysteine and phenylalanine counted. The DNA shown is the 42-base CDR3, in frame from base 1. Reading the germline V gene gives CDR1 SNHLY and CDR2 FYNNEI. V and J are trimmed by 6 bases and 3 bases, and the gene matches miss 3 bases of the junction.

The full study reports these points: While some public TCRs were present in many individuals, most TCR sequences turned up only very rarely across donors. In vitro tests confirmed that a few of the cytomegalovirus-associated TCR beta chains recognize cytomegalovirus antigens. In both the original and validation cohorts, the classifier was reported to diagnose cytomegalovirus status with high specificity and sensitivity. It was suggested by the authors that the approach could potentially be generalized to other disease states and immunological phenotypes. In the study, around 160 TCR beta chains were listed as associated with cytomegalovirus. In a later analysis, TCRs clustered in the first cohort were found to also tend to co-occur in the 100 to 150 validation repertoires, with approximately 93% of cluster scores above 0. The validation cohort had no HLA typing available for a later analysis, so co-occurrence within that cohort was assessed over all 120 or so repertoires.

For this clone: Its recognized antigen is unknown. There are no base qualities to consult, and no much larger clone falls within one base.

The clonotype comes from a woman younger than 45 in good health and CMV-seronegative. In this chain, TRBV2 is recombined with TRBJ1-2; the junction holds 11 bases that match TRBD1. The sample was PBMCs. This receptor carries the CDR3 CASRDRGPDYGYTF. The bases are TGTGCCAGCAGGGACAGGGGGCCTGACTATGGCTACACCTTC. Full variable domain (CDR3 extended with the reference TRBV2 and TRBJ1-2 proteins): EPEVTQTPSHQVTQMGQEVILRCVPISNHLYFYWYRQILGQKVEFLVSFYNNEISEKSEIFDDQFSVERPDGSNFTLKIRSTKLEDSAMYFCASRDRGPDYGYTFGSGTRLTVV.